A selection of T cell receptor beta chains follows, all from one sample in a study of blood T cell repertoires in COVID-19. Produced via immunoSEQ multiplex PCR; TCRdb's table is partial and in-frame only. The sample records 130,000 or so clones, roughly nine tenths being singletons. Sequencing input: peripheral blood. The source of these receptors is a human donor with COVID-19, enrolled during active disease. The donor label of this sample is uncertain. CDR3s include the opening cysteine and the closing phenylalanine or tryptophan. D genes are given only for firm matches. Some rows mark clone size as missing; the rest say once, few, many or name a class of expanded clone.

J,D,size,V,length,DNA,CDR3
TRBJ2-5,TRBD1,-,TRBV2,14,TGTGCCAAACAAGGGGGACAGGGCCAAGAGACCCAGTACTTC,CAKQGGQGQETQYF
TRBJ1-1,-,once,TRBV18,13,TGTGCCAGCTCACCACCCTCCGGGACTGAAGCTTTCTTT,CASSPPSGTEAFF
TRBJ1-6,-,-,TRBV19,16,TGTGCCAGTAGTATTAGGGGGAGCTCCTATAATTCACCCCTCCACTTT,CASSIRGSSYNSPLHF
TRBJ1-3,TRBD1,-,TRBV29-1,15,TGCAGCGTAGGGGGACAGGGACAAACTGGAAACACCATATATTTT,CSVGGQGQTGNTIYF
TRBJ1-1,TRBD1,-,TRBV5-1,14,TGCGCCAGCACCACAGGGGCGGAGGACACTGAAGCTTTCTTT,CASTTGAEDTEAFF
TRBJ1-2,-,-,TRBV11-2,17,TGTGCCAGCAGCCTACTAGTCAGTGGGGGGGCTAACTATGGCTACACCTTC,CASSLLVSGGANYGYTF
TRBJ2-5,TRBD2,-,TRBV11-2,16,TGTGCCAGCAGCTTAGGCCTAGCGGGGCCCCAAGAGACCCAGTACTTC,CASSLGLAGPQETQYF
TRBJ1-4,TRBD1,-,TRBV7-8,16,TGTGCCAGCAGCTTAGCGATCGGGACAGCTAATGAAAAACTGTTTTTT,CASSLAIGTANEKLFF
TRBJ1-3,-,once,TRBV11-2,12,TGTGCCAGCAGCTTAGTAGAGAACACCATATATTTT,CASSLVENTIYF
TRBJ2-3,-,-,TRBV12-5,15,TGTGCTAGTGCCCTTTGGGCCATGAGCACAGATACGCAGTATTTT,CASALWAMSTDTQYF
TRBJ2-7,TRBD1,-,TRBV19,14,TGTGCCAGTAGTATTACCGGGACAGCCTACGAGCAGTACTTC,CASSITGTAYEQYF
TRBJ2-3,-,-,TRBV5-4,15,TGTGCCAGCAGTCGACAGGACACTAGCACAGATACGCAGTATTTT,CASSRQDTSTDTQYF
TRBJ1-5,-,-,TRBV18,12,TGTGCCAGCTCACCAGGGAGTCAGCCCCAGCATTTT,CASSPGSQPQHF
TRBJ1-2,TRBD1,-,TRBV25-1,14,TGTGCCAGCAGTGAATATGGGACAGGTCGGGGCTACACCTTC,CASSEYGTGRGYTF
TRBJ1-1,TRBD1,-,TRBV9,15,TGTGCCAGCAGCGTAACAAGCAGGGGGGACACTGAAGCTTTCTTT,CASSVTSRGDTEAFF
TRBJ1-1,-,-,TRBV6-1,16,TGTGCCAGCAGTGAACAGGGGCGATTAAGAAACACTGAAGCTTTCTTT,CASSEQGRLRNTEAFF
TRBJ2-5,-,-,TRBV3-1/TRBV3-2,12,TGTGCCGGCAGCCCAACTGTAGAGACCCAGTACTTC,CAGSPTVETQYF
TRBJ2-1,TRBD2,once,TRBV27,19,TGTGCCAGCAGCATCGCACTAGCGGGGCAAGGGGTCTCCTACAATGAGCAGTTCTTC,CASSIALAGQGVSYNEQFF
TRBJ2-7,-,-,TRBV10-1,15,TGCGCCAGCAGTGAGTCTGTAGCGAAGACCTACGAGCAGTACTTC,CASSESVAKTYEQYF
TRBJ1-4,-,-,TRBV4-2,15,TGTGCCAGCAGCCAAGCCTTACAGGGAGGGGAAAAACTGTTTTTT,CASSQALQGGEKLFF
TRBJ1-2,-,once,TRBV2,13,TGTGCCAGCACCACCGTCGGGGGTAGGGGCTACACCTTC,CASTTVGGRGYTF
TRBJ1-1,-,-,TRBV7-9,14,TGTGCCAGCAGCCCCAACGAGGCGAACACTGAAGCTTTCTTT,CASSPNEANTEAFF
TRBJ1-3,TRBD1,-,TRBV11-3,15,TGTGCCAGCAGCTCAGGGGGTCGAACCGGAAACACCATATATTTT,CASSSGGRTGNTIYF
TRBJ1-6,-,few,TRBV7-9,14,TGTGCCAGCAGCCCCCAGGGGCCCAATTCACCCCTCCACTTT,CASSPQGPNSPLHF
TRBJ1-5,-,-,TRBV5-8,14,TGTGCCAGCAGCTTAACTGGGGGCGGCCAGCCCCAGCATTTT,CASSLTGGGQPQHF
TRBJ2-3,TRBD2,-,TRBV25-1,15,TGTGCCAGCAGTGAATCGGGACTAGTGACAGATACGCAGTATTTT,CASSESGLVTDTQYF
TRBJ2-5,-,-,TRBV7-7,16,TGTGCTAGCAGCTTAGTACCGCAACGTGGGCTAGAGACCCAGTACTTC,CASSLVPQRGLETQYF
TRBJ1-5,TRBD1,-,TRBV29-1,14,TGCAGCGTTGCGCAGGGGGATAGCAATCAGCCCCAGCATTTT,CSVAQGDSNQPQHF
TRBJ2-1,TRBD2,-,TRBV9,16,TGTGCCAGCAGCGTAGGGAACGGGAGGCCCTACAATGAGCAGTTCTTC,CASSVGNGRPYNEQFF
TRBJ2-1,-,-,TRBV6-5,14,TGTGCCAGCAGTCCACCGGGACTGTACAATGAGCAGTTCTTC,CASSPPGLYNEQFF
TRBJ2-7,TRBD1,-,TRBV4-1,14,TGCGCCAGCAGCCAACTCGGGACAGACTACGAGCAGTACTTC,CASSQLGTDYEQYF
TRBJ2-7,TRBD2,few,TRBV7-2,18,TGTGCCAGCAGCTTAGGTGGTAGCGGGAGGGCCAGCTCCTACGAGCAGTACTTC,CASSLGGSGRASSYEQYF
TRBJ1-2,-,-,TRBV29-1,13,TGCAGCGTTGTGGGGGGTCTGGTCTATGGCTACACCTTC,CSVVGGLVYGYTF
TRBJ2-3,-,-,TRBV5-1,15,TGCGCCAGCAGCTTGGAACAGCAAAGCACAGATACGCAGTATTTT,CASSLEQQSTDTQYF
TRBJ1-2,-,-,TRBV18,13,TGTGCCAGCTCACCAAACGGCAGGGGTGGCTACACCTTC,CASSPNGRGGYTF
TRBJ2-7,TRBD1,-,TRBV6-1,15,TGTGCCAGCAGTGAAATGTGGGACAGCCCCTACGAGCAGTACTTC,CASSEMWDSPYEQYF
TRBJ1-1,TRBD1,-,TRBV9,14,TGTGCCAGCAGCGCGGGACAGCAGAACACTGAAGCTTTCTTT,CASSAGQQNTEAFF
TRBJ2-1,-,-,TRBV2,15,TGTGCCAGCAGCCCCCAGGGCGTATCAGGCAATGAGCAGTTCTTC,CASSPQGVSGNEQFF
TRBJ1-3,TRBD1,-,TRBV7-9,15,TGTGCCAGCTTAGACAGGGAAACCTCTGGAAACACCATATATTTT,CASLDRETSGNTIYF
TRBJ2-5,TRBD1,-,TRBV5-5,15,TGTGCCAGCAGCTTGACGACAGGGTCGGCGGAGACCCAGTACTTC,CASSLTTGSAETQYF
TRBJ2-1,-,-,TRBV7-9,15,TGTGCCAGCAGCCAAACCACTACTAGCTCTGCTGAGCAGTTCTTC,CASSQTTTSSAEQFF
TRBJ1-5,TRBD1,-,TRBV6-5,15,TGTGCCAGCAGTCCGGGACAGGGGGCATGGCAGCCCCAGCATTTT,CASSPGQGAWQPQHF
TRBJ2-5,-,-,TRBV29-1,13,TGCAGCGTTGAATGGATAACGGGAGAGACCCAGTACTTC,CSVEWITGETQYF
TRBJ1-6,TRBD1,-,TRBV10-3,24,TGTGCCATCAGTGAGTCTCCACAACGAGCCGGGACAGCCCTCAAGGGCACCTATAATTCACCCCTCCACTTT,CAISESPQRAGTALKGTYNSPLHF
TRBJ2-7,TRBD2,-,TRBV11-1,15,TGTGCCAGCAGCTATTTCCGGGGGGATGACTACGAGCAGTACTTC,CASSYFRGDDYEQYF
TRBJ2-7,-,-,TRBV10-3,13,TGTGCCATCAGTGGTAAAGGGCGGGACGAGCAGTACTTC,CAISGKGRDEQYF
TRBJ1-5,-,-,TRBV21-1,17,TGTGCCAGCAATCGTTGGACCGGGGTCGGAACCAATCAGCCCCAGCATTTT,CASNRWTGVGTNQPQHF
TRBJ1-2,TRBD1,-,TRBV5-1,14,TGCGCCAGCAGCCCGACAGGGAGTAACTATGGCTACACCTTC,CASSPTGSNYGYTF